This entry features one T cell receptor beta chain sequence. Time point noted: blood 4 weeks post-SBRT, at nephrectomy. Treatment defined: 15 Gy SBRT to primary tumor, nephrectomy 4 weeks later. Clear cell pathology was present in this patient's renal cell carcinoma. This specimen belongs to a study of radiation and T cells in renal cell carcinoma. The V gene end was trimmed by 5 bases and the J gene end by 4 bases; junction bases not matched to a gene: 3. There are 13 residues in the CDR3. Germline CDR1 and CDR2: SGHVS and FQNEAQ. Clones were sequenced by immunoSEQ multiplex PCR, and TCRdb holds only the in-frame ones, with some missing. Of 90,000 to 100,000 clones in the sample, approximately 80% were seen once.

The sequencing here drew on blood, taken from a patient whose treatment included radiotherapy and nephrectomy. V gene TRBV7-8 combines with J gene TRBJ1-1; 8 nucleotides agree with TRBD1. This TCR was recovered from a man in his 60s with renal cell carcinoma. CDR3 in amino acids: CASSLDRGTEAFF. The CDR3 nucleotides read TGTGCCAGCAGCCTAGACAGGGGCACTGAAGCTTTCTTT. Supplemented by reference TRBV7-8 and TRBJ1-1, the full variable domain reads GAGVSQSPRYKVAKRGQDVALRCDPISGHVSLFWYQQALGQGPEFLTYFQNEAQLDKSGLPSDRFFAERPEGSVSTLKIQRTQQEDSAVYLCASSLDRGTEAFFGQGTRLTVV.